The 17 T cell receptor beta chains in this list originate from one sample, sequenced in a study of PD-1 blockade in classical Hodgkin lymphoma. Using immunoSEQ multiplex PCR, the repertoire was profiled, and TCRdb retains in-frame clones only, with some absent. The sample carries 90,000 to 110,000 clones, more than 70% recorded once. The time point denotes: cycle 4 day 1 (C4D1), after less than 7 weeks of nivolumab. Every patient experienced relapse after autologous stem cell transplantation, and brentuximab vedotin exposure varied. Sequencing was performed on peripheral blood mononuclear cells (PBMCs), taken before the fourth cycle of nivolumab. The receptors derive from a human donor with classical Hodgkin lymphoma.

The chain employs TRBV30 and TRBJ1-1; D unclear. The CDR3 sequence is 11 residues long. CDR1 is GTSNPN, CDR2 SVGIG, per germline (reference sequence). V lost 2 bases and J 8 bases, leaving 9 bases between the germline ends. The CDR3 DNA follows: TGTGCCTGGAGTACCCGACGGGAAGCTTTCTTT. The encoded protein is CAWSTRREAFF.

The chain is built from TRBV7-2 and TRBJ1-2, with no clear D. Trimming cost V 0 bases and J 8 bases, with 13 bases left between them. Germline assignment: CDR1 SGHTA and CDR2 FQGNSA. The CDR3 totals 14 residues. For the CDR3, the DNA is TGTGCCAGCAGCTTAGCCCCCGAGGGTGCCGGCTACACCTTC. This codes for CASSLAPEGAGYTF.

The CDR3 loop reads CASSSSFSGPMGGETQYF. The CDR3 DNA reads TGTGCCAGCAGCTCTTCTTTTAGTGGCCCGATGGGGGGGGAGACCCAGTACTTC. The V and J genes are TRBV11-3 and TRBJ2-5; 7 bases map to TRBD2. The V segment lost 4 bases and the J segment 5 bases; nucleotides outside the gene matches: 19. The CDR3 has 18 residues. CDR1 and CDR2 from the germline V gene are SGHNT and YENEEA. The complete variable domain, with remaining parts taken from reference TRBV11-3 and TRBJ2-5, reads EAGVVQSPRYKIIEKKQPVAFWCNPISGHNTLYWYLQNLGQGPELLIRYENEEAVDDSQLPKDRFSAERLKGVDSTLKIQPAELGDSAVYLCASSSSFSGPMGGETQYFGPGTRLLVL.

In nucleotides, the CDR3 is TGTGCCAGCAGTGAAGGAGGGGGTCAGCCCCAGCATTTT. This encodes CASSEGGGQPQHF. The chain recombines TRBV2 with TRBJ1-5, with D possibly being TRBD1 (6 bases). The germline V and J ends were trimmed by 1 base and 6 bases, with 7 bases remaining between them. Germline V gene sequence: CDR1 SNHLY, CDR2 FYNNEI. The CDR3 covers 13 residues.

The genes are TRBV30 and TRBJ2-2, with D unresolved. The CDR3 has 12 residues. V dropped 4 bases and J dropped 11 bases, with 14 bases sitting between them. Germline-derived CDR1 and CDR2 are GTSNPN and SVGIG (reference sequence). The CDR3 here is CAWNVWAGELFF. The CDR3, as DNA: TGTGCCTGGAACGTCTGGGCAGGAGAGCTGTTTTTT. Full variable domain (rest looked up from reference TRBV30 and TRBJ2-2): SQTIHQWPATLVQPVGSPLSLECTVEGTSNPNLYWYRQAAGRGLQLLFYSVGIGQISSEVPQNLSASRPQDRQFILSSKKLLLSDSGFYLCAWNVWAGELFFGEGSRLTVL.

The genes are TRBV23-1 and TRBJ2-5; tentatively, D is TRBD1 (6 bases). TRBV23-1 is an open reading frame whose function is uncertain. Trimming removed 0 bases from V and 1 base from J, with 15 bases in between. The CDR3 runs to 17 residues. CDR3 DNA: TGCGCCAGCAGTCAATCGACTACAGGGTCCCCCCAAGAGACCCAGTACTTC. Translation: CASSQSTTGSPQETQYF.

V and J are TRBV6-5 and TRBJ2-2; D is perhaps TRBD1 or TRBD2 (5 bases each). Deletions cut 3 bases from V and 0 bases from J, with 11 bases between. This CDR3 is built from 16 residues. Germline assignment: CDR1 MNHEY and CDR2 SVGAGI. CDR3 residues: CASSYGDDTNTGELFF. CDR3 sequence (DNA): TGTGCCAGCAGTTATGGGGACGATACGAACACCGGGGAGCTGTTTTTT.

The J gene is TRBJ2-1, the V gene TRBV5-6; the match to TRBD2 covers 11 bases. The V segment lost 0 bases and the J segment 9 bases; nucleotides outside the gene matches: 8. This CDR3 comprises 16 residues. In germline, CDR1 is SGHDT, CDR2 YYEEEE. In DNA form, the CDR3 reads TGTGCCAGCAGCTTGGGGCCAACTAGCGGGAGAGCTGAGCAGTTCTTC. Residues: CASSLGPTSGRAEQFF.

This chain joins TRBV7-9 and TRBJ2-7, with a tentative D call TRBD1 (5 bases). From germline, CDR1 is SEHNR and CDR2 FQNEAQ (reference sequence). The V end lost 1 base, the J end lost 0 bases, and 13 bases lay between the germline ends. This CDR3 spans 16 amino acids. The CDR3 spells CASSLVFQGYSYEQYF. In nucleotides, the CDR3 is TGTGCCAGCAGCTTAGTCTTTCAGGGCTACTCCTACGAGCAGTACTTC.

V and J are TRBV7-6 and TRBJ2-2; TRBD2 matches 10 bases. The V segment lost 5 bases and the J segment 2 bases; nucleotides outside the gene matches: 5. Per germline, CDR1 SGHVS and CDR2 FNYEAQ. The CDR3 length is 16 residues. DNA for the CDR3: TGTGCCAGCAGCCCCTCTAGCGGGAGTAACACCGGGGAGCTGTTTTTT. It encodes CASSPSSGSNTGELFF.

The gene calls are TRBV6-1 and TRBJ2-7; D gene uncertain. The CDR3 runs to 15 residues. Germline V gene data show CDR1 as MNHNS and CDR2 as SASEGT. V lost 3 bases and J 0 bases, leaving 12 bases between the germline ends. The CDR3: CASSEGEAHSYEQYF. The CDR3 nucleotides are TGTGCCAGCAGTGAGGGCGAGGCGCACTCCTACGAGCAGTACTTC.

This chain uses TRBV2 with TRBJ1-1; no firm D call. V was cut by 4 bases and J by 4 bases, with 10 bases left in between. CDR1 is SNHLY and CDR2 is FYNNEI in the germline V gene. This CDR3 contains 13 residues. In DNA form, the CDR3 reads TGTGCCAGCAGTGTCGGTCAGAGCACTGAAGCTTTCTTT. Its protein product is CASSVGQSTEAFF.

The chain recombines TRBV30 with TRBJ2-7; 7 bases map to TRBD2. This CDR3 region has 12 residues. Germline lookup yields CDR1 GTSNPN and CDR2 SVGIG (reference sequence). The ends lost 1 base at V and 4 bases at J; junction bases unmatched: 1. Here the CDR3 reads CAWSGGRYEQYF. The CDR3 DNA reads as TGTGCCTGGAGTGGCGGGAGATACGAGCAGTACTTC.

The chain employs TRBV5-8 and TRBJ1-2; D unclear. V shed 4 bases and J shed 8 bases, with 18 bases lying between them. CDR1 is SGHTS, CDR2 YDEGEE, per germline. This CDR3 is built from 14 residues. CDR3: CASSVAHGTGGYTF. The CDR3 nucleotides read TGTGCCAGCAGCGTGGCCCACGGCACGGGAGGCTACACCTTC.

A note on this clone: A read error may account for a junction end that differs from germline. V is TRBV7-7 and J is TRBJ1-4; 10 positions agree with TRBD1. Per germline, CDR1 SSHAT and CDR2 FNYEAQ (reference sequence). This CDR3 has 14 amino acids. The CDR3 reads CASSSGTGVEKLFF. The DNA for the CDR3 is TGTGCTAGCAGCTCCGGGACAGGGGTGGAAAAACTGTTTTTT. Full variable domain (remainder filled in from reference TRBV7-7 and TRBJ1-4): GAGVSQSPRYKVTKRGQDVTLRCDPISSHATLYWYQQALGQGPEFLTYFNYEAQPDKSGLPSDRFSAERPEGSISTLTIQRTEQRDSAMYRCASSSGTGVEKLFFGSGTQLSVL.

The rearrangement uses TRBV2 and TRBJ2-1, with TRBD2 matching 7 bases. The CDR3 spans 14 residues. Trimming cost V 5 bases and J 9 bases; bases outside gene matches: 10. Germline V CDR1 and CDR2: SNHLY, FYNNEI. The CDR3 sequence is CASSTNGLGGEQFF. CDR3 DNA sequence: TGTGCCAGCAGTACGAACGGACTAGGTGGTGAGCAGTTCTTC. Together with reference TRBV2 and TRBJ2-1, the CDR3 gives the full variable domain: EPEVTQTPSHQVTQMGQEVILRCVPISNHLYFYWYRQILGQKVEFLVSFYNNEISEKSEIFDDQFSVERPDGSNFTLKIRSTKLEDSAMYFCASSTNGLGGEQFFGPGTRLTVL.

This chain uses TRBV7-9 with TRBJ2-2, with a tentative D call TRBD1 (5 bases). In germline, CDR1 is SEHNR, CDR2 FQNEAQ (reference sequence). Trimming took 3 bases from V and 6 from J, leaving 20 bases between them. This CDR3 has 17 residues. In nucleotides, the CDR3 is TGTGCCAGCAGCTTCCCACAGGCTGAACGGGTATCCGGGGAGCTGTTTTTT. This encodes CASSFPQAERVSGELFF.